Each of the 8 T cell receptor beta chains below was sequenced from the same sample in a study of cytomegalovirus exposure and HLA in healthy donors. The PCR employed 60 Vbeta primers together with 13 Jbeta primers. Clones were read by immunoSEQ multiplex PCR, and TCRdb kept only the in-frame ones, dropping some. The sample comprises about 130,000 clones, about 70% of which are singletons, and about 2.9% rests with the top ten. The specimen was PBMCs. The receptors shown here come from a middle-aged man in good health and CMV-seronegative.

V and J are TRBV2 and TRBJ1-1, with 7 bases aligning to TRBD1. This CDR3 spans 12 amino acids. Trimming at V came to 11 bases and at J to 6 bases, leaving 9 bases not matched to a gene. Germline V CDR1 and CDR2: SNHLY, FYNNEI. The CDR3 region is CAGDRARAEAFF. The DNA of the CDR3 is TGTGCCGGAGACAGGGCACGGGCTGAAGCTTTCTTT. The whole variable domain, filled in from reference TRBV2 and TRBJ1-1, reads EPEVTQTPSHQVTQMGQEVILRCVPISNHLYFYWYRQILGQKVEFLVSFYNNEISEKSEIFDDQFSVERPDGSNFTLKIRSTKLEDSAMYFCAGDRARAEAFFGQGTRLTVV.

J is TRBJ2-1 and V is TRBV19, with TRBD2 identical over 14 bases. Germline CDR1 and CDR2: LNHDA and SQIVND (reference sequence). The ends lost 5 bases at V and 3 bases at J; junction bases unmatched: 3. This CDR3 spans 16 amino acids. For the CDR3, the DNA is TGTGCCAGTAGTGTGGGACTAGCGGGAGTCTACAATGAGCAGTTCTTC. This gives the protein CASSVGLAGVYNEQFF.

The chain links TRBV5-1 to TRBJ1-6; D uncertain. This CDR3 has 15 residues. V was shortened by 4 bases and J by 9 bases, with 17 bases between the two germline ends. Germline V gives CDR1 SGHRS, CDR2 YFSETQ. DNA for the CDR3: TGCGCCAGCAGCCCGGACCCGGGATCGGGTTCACCCCTCCACTTT. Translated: CASSPDPGSGSPLHF.

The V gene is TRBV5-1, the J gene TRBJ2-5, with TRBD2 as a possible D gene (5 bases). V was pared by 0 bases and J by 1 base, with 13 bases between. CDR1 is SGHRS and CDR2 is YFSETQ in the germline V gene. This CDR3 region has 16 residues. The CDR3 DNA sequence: TGCGCCAGCAGCTTGGGAAGCGGAACATTCCAAGAGACCCAGTACTTC. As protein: CASSLGSGTFQETQYF.

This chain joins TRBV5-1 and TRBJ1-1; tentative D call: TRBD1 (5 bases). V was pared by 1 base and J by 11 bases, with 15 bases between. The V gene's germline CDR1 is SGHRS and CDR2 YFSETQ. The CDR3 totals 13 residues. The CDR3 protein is CASSLSVREEAFF. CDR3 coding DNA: TGCGCCAGCAGCTTGTCGGTCAGGGAGGAGGCTTTCTTT. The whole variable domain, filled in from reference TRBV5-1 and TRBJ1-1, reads KAGVTQTPRYLIKTRGQQVTLSCSPISGHRSVSWYQQTPGQGLQFLFEYFSETQRNKGNFPGRFSGRQFSNSRSEMNVSTLELGDSALYLCASSLSVREEAFFGQGTRLTVV.

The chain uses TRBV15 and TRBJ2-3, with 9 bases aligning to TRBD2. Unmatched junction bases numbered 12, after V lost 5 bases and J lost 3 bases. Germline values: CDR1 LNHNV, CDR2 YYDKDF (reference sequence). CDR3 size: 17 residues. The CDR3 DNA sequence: TGTGCCACCAGCCCTGAGAAGGTAGCGGGGGCTACAGATACGCAGTATTTT. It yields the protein CATSPEKVAGATDTQYF.

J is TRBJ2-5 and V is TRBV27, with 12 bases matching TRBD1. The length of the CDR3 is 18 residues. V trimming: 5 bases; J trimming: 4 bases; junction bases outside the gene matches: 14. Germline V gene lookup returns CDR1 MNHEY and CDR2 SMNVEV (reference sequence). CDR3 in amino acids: CASSPQPGQGARGETQYF. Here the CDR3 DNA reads TGTGCCAGCAGTCCGCAACCGGGACAGGGGGCGCGAGGAGAGACCCAGTACTTC.

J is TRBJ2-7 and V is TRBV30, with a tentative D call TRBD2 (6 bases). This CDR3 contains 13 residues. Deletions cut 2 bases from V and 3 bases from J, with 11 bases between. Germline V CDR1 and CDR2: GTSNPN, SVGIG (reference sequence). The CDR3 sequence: CAWSPGLDYEQYF. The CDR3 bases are TGTGCCTGGAGTCCGGGACTTGACTACGAGCAGTACTTC.